This T cell receptor (beta chain) was recovered during a study of blood T cell repertoires in COVID-19. For the study at large: The analysed material was cDNA or gDNA that came from T cells, B-cell-depleted T cells, or PBMCs.

In its sample, this clone was seen once. With 0 bases removed from V and 6 bases from J, the gap between germline ends came to 14 bases. The CDR3 has 15 amino acids. CDR1 and CDR2 from the germline V gene are ENHRY and SYGVKD. Everyone who took part was 18 to 89 years old, and they came from 20 to 25 US areas. Researchers sorted participants into cohorts using their self-reported clinical history. Produced via immunoSEQ multiplex PCR; TCRdb's table is partial and in-frame only. The sample has roughly 250,000 clones; about 87% are singletons. Sequencing was carried out using PBMCs or T cells enriched from blood (not recorded which). V gene TRBV10-3 combines with J gene TRBJ1-1; D call uncertain. The receptor comes from a woman aged 25 to 39 with acute COVID-19. CDR3 sequence (DNA): TGTGCCATCAGTGAGTCCACGGGGATTAGGGCTGAAGCTTTCTTT. Protein product: CAISESTGIRAEAFF.